This T cell receptor beta chain was captured in a study of blood T cell repertoires in COVID-19. TCRdb keeps only in-frame clones here, not all; method: immunoSEQ multiplex PCR. Among 200,000 or so clones listed, roughly 90% were seen once. CDR1 is SGDLS and CDR2 is YYNGEE in the germline V gene. The CDR3 is 15 residues long. The V segment lost 2 bases and the J segment 6 bases; nucleotides outside the gene matches: 8. Individuals aged about 18 to 90 years were recruited from 24 US areas. This TCR derives from a young woman who had recovered from COVID-19. Sequenced: PBMCs or T cells enriched from blood (not recorded which). The chain uses TRBV9 and TRBJ1-2, with 9 bases lining up with TRBD1. This CDR3 reads CASSVKGQGGDGYTF. As DNA, the CDR3 is TGTGCCAGCAGCGTCAAGGGACAGGGAGGGGATGGCTACACCTTC.